Below are 6 T cell receptor beta chains sequenced from a single sample in a study of T-cell reconstitution after alpha-beta-depleted transplantation in children (dated by TCRdb to the mid-2010s). Receptors were amplified or captured by PCR. TCRdb shows the sequencer as Illumina HiSeq 2500. TCR libraries were prepared with molecular barcoding, using unique molecular identifiers to normalize TCRbeta repertoire quantification. Using fastp at Q25 and MiXCR, TCRdb reprocessed the public reads and kept productive beta chains. Rows with a matching CDR3 protein are joined into one entry that keeps the most common DNA and genes. This sample gives 230,000 or so distinct CDR3 sequences in total; around 8.9% of them show up just once. The ten largest clones represent about 4.9% of the sample. The sample in question was PBMCs from the stem cell graft donor, obtained from the stem cell graft. These receptors all come from a human donor who donated a stem cell graft to a child with SCID.

The V gene is TRBV20-1, the J gene TRBJ1-5; 7 bases line up with TRBD1. The trim removed 5 bases at V and 3 bases at J, leaving 10 bases unmatched. The CDR3 length is 15 residues. Germline assignment: CDR1 DFQATT and CDR2 SNEGSKA (reference sequence). The DNA of the CDR3 is TGCAGTGCTGGCTCAGAGGGGGCAGTCAATCAGCCCCAGCATTTT. This encodes CSAGSEGAVNQPQHF.

The sample holds many counts of this clonotype. V gene TRBV20-1 combines with J gene TRBJ2-7; possible D gene TRBD1, 6 bases. From germline, CDR1 is DFQATT and CDR2 SNEGSKA (reference sequence). This CDR3 contains 17 residues. Between the trimmed V and J ends, which lost 3 bases and 2 bases, there was a span of 23 bases. CDR3 DNA: TGCAGTGCTAGGCCCACTCGCGATTCCTCAGGGGCCTACGAGCAGTACTTC. Amino acid sequence: CSARPTRDSSGAYEQYF.

This clonotype was seen at least ten times. The chain joins TRBV4-2 to TRBJ2-2; D not certain. Looked up from germline, CDR1 is LGHNA and CDR2 is YNFKEQ. Trimming took 4 bases from V and 1 from J, leaving 10 bases between them. The CDR3 sequence is 15 residues long. CDR3 amino acids: CASSLKARNTGELFF. The CDR3 nucleotides read TGTGCCAGCAGCCTCAAGGCTCGGAACACCGGGGAGCTGTTTTTT.

The table lists this clonotype with many counts. The CDR3 loop is CASSLEVLAGGSEQFF. CDR3 coding DNA: TGCGCCAGCAGCTTGGAGGTTCTTGCGGGGGGAAGTGAGCAGTTCTTC. This chain joins TRBV5-1 and TRBJ2-1; 8 bases match TRBD2. Germline V lookup: CDR1 SGHRS, CDR2 YFSETQ. After removal of 0 bases from V and 9 bases from J, the junction contained 11 bases not matched to a gene. This CDR3 region has 16 residues.

This clonotype was seen at least ten times. The chain joins TRBV20-1 to TRBJ1-6; TRBD1 matches at 10 bases. This CDR3 comprises 14 residues. V was pared by 5 bases and J by 10 bases, with 8 bases of the junction left unmatched. CDR1 and CDR2 from the germline V gene are DFQATT and SNEGSKA (reference sequence). Written as DNA, the CDR3 is TGCAGTGCTTCCCGGGACAGGGGAAGATCACCCCTCCACTTT. It codes for CSASRDRGRSPLHF.

This clonotype was picked up many times. The rearrangement links TRBV12-3 or TRBV12-4 to TRBJ1-2, with 7 bases fitting TRBD1. The CDR3 totals 14 residues. V lost 5 bases to trimming and J lost 7 bases; unmatched junction nucleotides: 10. The CDR3 region is CASSPGTVPLGYTF. The CDR3 DNA sequence: TGTGCCAGCAGTCCCGGGACAGTTCCCCTTGGCTACACCTTC.